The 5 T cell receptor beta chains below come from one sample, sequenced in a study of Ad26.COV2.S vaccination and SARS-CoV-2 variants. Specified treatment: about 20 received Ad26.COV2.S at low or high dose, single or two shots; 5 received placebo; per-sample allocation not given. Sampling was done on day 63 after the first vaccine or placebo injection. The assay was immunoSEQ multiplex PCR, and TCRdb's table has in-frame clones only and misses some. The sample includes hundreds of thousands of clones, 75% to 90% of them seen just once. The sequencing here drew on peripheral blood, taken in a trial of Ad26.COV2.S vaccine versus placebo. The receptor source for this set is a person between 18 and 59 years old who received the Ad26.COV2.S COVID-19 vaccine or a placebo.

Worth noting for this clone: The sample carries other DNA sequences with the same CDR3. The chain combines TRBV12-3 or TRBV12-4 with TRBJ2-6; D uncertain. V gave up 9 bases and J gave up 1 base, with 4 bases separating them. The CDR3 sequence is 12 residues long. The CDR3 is CASGSGANVLTF. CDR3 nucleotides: TGTGCCAGTGGGTCTGGGGCCAACGTCCTGACTTTC.

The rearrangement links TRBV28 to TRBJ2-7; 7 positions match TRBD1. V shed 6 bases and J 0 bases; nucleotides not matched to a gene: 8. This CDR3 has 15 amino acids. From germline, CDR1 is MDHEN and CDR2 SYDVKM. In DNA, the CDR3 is TGTGCCAGCAGCCCTTCGCCAGGGGGCTCCTACGAGCAGTACGTC. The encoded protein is CASSPSPGGSYEQYV.

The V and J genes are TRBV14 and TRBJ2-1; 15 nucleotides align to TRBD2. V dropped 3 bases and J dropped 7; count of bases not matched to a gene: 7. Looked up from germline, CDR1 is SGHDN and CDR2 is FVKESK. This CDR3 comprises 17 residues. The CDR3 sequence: CASSHGLGLAGGNEQFF. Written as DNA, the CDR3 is TGTGCCAGCAGCCACGGGTTGGGACTAGCGGGAGGAAATGAGCAGTTCTTC.

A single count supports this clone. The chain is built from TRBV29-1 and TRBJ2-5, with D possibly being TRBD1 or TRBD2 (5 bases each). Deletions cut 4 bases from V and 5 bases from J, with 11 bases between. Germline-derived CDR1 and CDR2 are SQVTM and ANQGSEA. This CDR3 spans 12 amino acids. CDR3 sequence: CSVGGVYETQYF. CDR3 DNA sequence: TGCAGCGTTGGAGGGGTCTACGAGACCCAGTACTTC.

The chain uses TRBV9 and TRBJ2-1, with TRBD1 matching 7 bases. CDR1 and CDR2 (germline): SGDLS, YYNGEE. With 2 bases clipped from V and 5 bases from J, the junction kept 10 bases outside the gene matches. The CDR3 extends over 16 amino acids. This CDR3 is CASSVRLTGTHNEQFF. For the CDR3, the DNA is TGTGCCAGCAGCGTTAGGCTGACAGGGACGCACAATGAGCAGTTCTTC.